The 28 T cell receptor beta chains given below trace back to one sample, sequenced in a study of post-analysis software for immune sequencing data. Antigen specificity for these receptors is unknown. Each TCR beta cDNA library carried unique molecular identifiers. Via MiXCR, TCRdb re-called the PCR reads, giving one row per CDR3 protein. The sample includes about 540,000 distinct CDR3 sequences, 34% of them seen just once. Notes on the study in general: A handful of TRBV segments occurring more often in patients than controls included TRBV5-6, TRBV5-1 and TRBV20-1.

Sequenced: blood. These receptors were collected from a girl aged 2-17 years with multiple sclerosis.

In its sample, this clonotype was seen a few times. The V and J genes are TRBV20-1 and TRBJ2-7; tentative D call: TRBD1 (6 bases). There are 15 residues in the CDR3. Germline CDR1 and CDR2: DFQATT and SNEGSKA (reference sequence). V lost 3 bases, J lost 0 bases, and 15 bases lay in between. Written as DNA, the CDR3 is TGCAGTGCTAGCCCCCGGGACACCGTCTCCTACGAGCAGTACTTC. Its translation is CSASPRDTVSYEQYF.

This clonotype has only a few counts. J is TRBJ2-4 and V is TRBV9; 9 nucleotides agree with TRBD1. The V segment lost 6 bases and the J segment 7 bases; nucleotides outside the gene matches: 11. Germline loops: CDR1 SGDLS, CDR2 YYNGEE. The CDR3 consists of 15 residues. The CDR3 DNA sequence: TGTGCCAGCAACCCAGGGGACAGGGATACGAACATTCAGTACTTC. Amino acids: CASNPGDRDTNIQYF.

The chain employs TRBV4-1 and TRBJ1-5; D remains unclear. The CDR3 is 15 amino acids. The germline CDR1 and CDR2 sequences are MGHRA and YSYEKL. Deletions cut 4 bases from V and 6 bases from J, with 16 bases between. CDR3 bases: TGCGCCAGCAGCCTTTACCACAGCGGTTCTCAGCCCCAGCATTTT. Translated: CASSLYHSGSQPQHF.

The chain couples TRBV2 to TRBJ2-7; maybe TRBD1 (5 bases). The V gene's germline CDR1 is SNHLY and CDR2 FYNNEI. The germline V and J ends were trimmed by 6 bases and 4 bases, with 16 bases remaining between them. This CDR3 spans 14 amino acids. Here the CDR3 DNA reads TGTGCCAGCAGCCCCGGACAAGATTCATACGAGCAGTACTTC. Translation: CASSPGQDSYEQYF.

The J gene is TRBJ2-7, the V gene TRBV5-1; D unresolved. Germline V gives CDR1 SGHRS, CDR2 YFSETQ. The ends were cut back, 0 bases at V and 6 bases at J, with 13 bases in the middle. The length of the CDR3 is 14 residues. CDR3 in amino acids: CASSLGLGETEQYF. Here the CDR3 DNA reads TGCGCCAGCAGCTTGGGCCTAGGAGAGACCGAGCAGTACTTC.

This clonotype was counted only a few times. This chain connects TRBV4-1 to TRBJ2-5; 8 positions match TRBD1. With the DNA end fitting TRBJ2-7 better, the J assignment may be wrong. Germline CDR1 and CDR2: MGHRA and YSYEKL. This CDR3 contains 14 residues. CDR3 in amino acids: CASSPGQGYDEQYF. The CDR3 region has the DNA TGCGCCAGCAGCCCCGGACAGGGTTACGACGAGCAGTACTTC.

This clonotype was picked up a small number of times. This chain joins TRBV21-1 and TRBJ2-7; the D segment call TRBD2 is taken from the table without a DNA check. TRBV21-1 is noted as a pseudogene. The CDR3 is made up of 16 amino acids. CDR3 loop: CASRDKFRENPYEQYF. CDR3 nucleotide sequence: TGTGCCAGCAGAGATAAATTTCGGGAGAACCCCTACGAGCAGTACTTC.

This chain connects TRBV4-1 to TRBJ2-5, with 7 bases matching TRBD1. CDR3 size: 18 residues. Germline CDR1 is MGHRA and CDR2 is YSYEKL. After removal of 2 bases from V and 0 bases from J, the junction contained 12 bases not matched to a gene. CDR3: CASSQQEAGTAYQETQYF. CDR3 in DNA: TGCGCCAGCAGCCAACAAGAAGCCGGGACAGCGTACCAAGAGACCCAGTACTTC.

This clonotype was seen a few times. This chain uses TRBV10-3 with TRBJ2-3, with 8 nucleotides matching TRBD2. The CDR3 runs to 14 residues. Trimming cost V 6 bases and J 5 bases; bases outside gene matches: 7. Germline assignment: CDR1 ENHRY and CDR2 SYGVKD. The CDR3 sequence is CAISAAGDLDTQYF. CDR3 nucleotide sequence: TGTGCCATCAGCGCAGCGGGGGATCTAGATACGCAGTATTTT.

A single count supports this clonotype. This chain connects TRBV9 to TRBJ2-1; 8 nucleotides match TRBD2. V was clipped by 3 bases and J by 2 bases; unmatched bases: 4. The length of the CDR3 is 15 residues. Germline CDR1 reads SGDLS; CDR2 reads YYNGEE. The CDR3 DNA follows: TGTGCCAGCAGCGCGGGGGGACTAGCCTACAATGAGCAGTTCTTC. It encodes CASSAGGLAYNEQFF.

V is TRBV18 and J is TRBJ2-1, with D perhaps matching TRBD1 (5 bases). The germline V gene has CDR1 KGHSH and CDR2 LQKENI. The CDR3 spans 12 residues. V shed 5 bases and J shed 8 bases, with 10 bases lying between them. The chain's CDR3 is CASSAGPYEQFF. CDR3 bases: TGTGCCAGCTCAGCAGGGCCCTATGAGCAGTTCTTC.

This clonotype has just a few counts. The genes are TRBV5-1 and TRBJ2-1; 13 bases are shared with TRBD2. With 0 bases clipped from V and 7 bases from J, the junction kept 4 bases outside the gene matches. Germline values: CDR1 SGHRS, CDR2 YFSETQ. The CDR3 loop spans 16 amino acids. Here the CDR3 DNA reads TGCGCCAGCAGCTTGGATACTAGCGGGGGGGCGAATGAGCAGTTCTTC. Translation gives CASSLDTSGGANEQFF.

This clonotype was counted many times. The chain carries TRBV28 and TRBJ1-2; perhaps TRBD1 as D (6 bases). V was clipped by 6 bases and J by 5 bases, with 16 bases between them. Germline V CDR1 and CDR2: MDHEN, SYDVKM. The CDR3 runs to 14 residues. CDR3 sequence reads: CASSPGEARYGYTF. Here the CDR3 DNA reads TGTGCCAGCAGCCCAGGGGAGGCGAGATATGGCTACACCTTC.

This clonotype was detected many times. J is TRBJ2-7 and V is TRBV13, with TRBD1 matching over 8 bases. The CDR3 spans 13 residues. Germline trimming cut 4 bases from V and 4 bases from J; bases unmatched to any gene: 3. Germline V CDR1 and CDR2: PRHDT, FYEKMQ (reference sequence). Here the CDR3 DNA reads TGTGCCAGCAGCTCCGACAGGGGTTACGAGCAGTACTTC. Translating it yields CASSSDRGYEQYF.

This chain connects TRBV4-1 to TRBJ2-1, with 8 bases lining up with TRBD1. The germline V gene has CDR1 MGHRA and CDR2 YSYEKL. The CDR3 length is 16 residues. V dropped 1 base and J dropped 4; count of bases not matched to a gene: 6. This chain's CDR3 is CASSQALQGVYNEQFF. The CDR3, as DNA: TGCGCCAGCAGCCAAGCTTTACAGGGGGTATACAATGAGCAGTTCTTC.

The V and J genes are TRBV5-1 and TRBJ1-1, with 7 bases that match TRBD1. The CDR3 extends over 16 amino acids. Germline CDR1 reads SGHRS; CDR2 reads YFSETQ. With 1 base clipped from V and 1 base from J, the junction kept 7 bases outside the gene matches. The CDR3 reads CASSLMAGGPNTEAFF. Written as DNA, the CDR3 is TGCGCCAGCAGCTTGATGGCAGGGGGTCCGAACACTGAAGCTTTCTTT.

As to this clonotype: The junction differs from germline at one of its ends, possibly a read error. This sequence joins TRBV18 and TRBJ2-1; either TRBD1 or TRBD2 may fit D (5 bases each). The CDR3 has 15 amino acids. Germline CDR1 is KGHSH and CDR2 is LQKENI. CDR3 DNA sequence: TGTGCCGGCTCACCAGTGGCAGGGACGTACAATGAGCAGTTCTTC. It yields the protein CAGSPVAGTYNEQFF.

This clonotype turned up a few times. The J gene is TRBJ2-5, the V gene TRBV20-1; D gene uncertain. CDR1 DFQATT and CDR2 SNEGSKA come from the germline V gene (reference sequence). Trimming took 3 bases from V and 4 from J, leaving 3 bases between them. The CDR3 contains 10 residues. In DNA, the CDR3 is TGCAGTGCTAGTTTAGAGACCCAGTACTTC. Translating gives CSASLETQYF.

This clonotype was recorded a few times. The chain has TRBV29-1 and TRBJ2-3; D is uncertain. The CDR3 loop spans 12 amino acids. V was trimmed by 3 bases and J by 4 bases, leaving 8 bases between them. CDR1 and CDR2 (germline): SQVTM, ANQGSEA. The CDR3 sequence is CSVDLHPDTQYF. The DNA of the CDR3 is TGCAGCGTTGATTTGCATCCAGATACGCAGTATTTT.

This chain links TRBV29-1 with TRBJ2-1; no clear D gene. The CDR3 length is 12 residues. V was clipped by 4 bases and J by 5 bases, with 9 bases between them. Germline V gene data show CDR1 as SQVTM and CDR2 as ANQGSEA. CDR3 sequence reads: CSVAWADNEQFF. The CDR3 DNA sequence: TGCAGCGTTGCTTGGGCAGACAATGAGCAGTTCTTC.

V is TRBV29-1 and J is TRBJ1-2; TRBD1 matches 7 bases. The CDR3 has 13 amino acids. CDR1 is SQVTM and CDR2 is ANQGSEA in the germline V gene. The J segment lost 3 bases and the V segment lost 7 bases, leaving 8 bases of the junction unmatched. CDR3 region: CSGGGDRDYGYTF. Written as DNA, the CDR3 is TGCAGCGGTGGCGGGGACAGAGACTATGGCTACACCTTC. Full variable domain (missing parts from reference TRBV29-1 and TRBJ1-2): SAVISQKPSRDICQRGTSLTIQCQVDSQVTMMFWYRQQPGQSLTLIATANQGSEATYESGFVIDKFPISRPNLTFSTLTVSNMSPEDSSIYLCSGGGDRDYGYTFGSGTRLTVV.

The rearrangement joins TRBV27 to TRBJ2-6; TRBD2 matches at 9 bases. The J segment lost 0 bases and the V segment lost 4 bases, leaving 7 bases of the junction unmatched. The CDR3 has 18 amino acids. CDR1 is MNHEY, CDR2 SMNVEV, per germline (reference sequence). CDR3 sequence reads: CASSSRLAANSGANVLTF. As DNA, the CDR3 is TGTGCCAGCAGTTCCCGACTAGCGGCCAACTCTGGGGCCAACGTCCTGACTTTC.

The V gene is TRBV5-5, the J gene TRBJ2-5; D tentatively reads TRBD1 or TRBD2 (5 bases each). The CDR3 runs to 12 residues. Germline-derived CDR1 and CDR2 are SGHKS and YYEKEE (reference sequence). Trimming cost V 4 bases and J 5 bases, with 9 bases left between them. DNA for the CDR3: TGTGCCAGCAGCCCGTGGGGGGAGACCCAGTACTTC. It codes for CASSPWGETQYF.

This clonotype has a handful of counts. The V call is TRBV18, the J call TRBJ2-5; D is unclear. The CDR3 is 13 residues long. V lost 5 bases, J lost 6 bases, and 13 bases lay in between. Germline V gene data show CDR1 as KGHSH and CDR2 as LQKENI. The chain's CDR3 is CASSAGPQKTQYF. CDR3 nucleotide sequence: TGTGCCAGCTCAGCAGGACCCCAGAAGACCCAGTACTTC.

For the CDR3, the DNA is TGCAGTGCTAGAGACTTCCGGGGGGGCCCCTTTAATGAGCAGTTCTTC. Encoded protein: CSARDFRGGPFNEQFF. J is TRBJ2-1 and V is TRBV20-1; TRBD2 matches at 8 bases. The V gene end was trimmed by 0 bases and the J gene end by 7 bases; junction bases not matched to a gene: 11. This CDR3 has 16 residues. The germline gives CDR1 DFQATT, CDR2 SNEGSKA (reference sequence).

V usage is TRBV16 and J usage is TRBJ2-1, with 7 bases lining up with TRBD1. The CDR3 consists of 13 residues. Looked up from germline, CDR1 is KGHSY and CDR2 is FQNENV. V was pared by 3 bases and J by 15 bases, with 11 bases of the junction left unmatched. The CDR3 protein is CASSQIDRARPFF. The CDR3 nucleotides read TGTGCCAGCAGCCAGATCGACAGGGCCCGGCCGTTCTTC.

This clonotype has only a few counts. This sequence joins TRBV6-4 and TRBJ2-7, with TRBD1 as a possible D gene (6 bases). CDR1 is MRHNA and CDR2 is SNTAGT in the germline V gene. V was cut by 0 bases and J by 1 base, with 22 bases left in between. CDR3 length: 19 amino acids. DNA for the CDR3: TGTGCCAGCAGTGACTCAAGTAAGTCGAACAGGGAGCGGTCCTACGAGCAGTACTTC. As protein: CASSDSSKSNRERSYEQYF.

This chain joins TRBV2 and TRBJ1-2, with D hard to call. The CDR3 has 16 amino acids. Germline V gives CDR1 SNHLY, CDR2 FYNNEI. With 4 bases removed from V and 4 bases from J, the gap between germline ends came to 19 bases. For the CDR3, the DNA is TGTGCCAGCAGTGCCTCTGGTCGACTGCCTATCTATGGCTACACCTTC. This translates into CASSASGRLPIYGYTF.